The sequence of this T cell receptor (beta chain) was determined in a study of response to subunit inactivated influenza vaccine. TCRdb re-called the RT-PCR reads through MiXCR, storing one row per CDR3 protein. Of roughly 780,000 distinct CDR3 sequences listed, around 18% are singletons. From germline, CDR1 is SGHVS and CDR2 FNYEAQ. The CDR3 loop spans 16 amino acids. The V and J ends lost 1 base and 3 bases, in that order; junction bases with no gene match: 8. Sequencing used PBMCs from blood, obtained roughly 5 days after vaccination. The sequence was collected from a man aged 45-65 years who received an inactivated influenza vaccine. The chain uses TRBV7-6 and TRBJ2-7; 8 nucleotides line up with TRBD2. The CDR3 sequence is CASSLVVSGDIYEQYF. In nucleotides, the CDR3 is TGTGCCAGCAGCTTAGTTGTTAGCGGGGACATCTACGAGCAGTACTTC.